This T cell receptor beta chain was obtained from a study of blood T cell repertoires in COVID-19. About the study: Acute and convalescent COVID-19 samples came from the United States, Italy and Spain. PBMCs, B-cell-depleted T cells, or T cells provided the cDNA or gDNA that made up the material.

Germline V gene lookup returns CDR1 SGHRS and CDR2 YFSETQ. The CDR3 has 14 amino acids. V lost 4 bases to trimming and J lost 4 bases; unmatched junction nucleotides: 5. As originally analysed: Amplifying reference gene primers gave estimates of nucleated cell counts. The table came from immunoSEQ multiplex PCR; TCRdb's copy has only in-frame clones and leaves some out. The V and J calls and clone size were taken over from that table, and D and trimming were inferred from the DNA. This sample has hundreds of thousands of clones, with nearly 85% found just once. This clonotype originated in a human donor in a cohort sampled during active COVID-19. This chain uses TRBV5-1 with TRBJ2-1; the match to TRBD2 covers 7 bases. Material: peripheral blood. The CDR3 region has the DNA TGCGCCAGCAGCCCCAGCGGGAAATACAATGAGCAGTTCTTC. It translates to CASSPSGKYNEQFF.